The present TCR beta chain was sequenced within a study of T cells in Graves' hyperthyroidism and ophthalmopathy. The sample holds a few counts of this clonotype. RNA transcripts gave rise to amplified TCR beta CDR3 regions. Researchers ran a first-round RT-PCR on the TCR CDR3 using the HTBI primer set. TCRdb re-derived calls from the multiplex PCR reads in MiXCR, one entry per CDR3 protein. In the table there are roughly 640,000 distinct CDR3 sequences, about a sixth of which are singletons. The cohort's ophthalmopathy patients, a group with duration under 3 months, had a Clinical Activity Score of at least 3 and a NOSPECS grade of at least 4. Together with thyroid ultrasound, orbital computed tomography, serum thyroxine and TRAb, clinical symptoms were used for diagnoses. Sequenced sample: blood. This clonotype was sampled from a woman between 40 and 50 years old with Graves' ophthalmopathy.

The CDR3 region is CASRVTLTEGLVEQYF. CDR3 bases: TGTGCCAGCCGCGTGACTTTGACGGAGGGCCTGGTCGAGCAGTACTTC. The genes are TRBV6-1 and TRBJ2-7; possibly TRBD2 for D (6 bases). The CDR3 has 16 residues. From germline, CDR1 is MNHNS and CDR2 SASEGT. V was cut by 8 bases and J by 6 bases, with 26 bases left in between.